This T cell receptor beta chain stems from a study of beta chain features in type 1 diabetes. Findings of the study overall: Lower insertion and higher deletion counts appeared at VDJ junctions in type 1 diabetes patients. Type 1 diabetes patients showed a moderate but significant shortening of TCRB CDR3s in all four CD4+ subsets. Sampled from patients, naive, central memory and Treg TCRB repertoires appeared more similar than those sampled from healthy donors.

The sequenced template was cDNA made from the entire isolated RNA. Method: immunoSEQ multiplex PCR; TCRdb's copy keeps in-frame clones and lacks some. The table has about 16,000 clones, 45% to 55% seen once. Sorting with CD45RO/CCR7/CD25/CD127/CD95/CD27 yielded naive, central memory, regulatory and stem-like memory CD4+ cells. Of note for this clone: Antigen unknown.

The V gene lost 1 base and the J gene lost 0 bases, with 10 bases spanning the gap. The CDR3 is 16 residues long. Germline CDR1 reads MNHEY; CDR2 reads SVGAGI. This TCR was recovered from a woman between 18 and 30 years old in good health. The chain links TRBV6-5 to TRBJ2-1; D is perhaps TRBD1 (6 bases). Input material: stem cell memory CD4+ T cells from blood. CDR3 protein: CASSYFQGSSYNEQFF. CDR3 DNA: TGTGCCAGCAGTTACTTTCAGGGGAGCTCCTACAATGAGCAGTTCTTC.